The TCR beta chain under discussion was sequenced for a study of siplizumab effects on memory and regulatory T cells. Notes on the study in general: Suppressive capability of dividing Tregs from siplizumab cultures went unverified.

The table came from immunoSEQ multiplex PCR; TCRdb's copy has only in-frame clones and leaves some out. This sample has about 110,000 clones, with 92% found just once. The CDR3 sequence is 16 residues long. Trimming took 6 bases from V and 4 from J; bases not matched to a gene: 12. From germline, CDR1 is PRHDT and CDR2 FYEKMQ (reference sequence). About this clone itself: Antigen unknown.

The rearrangement uses TRBV13 and TRBJ2-1, with 7 bases aligning to TRBD2. The TCR was taken from a human donor in good health. The material sequenced was CD4+ T cells sorted from blood. The CDR3 coding sequence is TGTGCCAGCAGTTTAATGGCACTAGCGAATTACAATGAGCAGTTCTTC. Translating gives CASSLMALANYNEQFF.